One sample yielded the 23 T cell receptor beta chains listed below, sequenced in a study of control samples from healthy donors and cancer patients. Only in-frame clones appear in the TCRdb table, and some are missing; sequencing was by immunoSEQ multiplex PCR. The table includes roughly 200,000 clones, 90% to 95% detected once. The material sequenced was blood. The receptors were sampled from a man in his fifties in good health.

The rearrangement joins TRBV2 to TRBJ2-3; TRBD2 aligns across 8 bases. The ends lost 11 bases at V and 6 bases at J; junction bases unmatched: 16. The V gene's germline CDR1 is SNHLY and CDR2 FYNNEI. The CDR3 runs to 15 residues. For the CDR3, the DNA is TGTGCCCGGGGGGGGAGGGGGGGGGCCATCGATACGCAGTATTTT. Its translation is CARGGRGGAIDTQYF. Variable domain in full (rest from reference TRBV2 and TRBJ2-3): EPEVTQTPSHQVTQMGQEVILRCVPISNHLYFYWYRQILGQKVEFLVSFYNNEISEKSEIFDDQFSVERPDGSNFTLKIRSTKLEDSAMYFCARGGRGGAIDTQYFGPGTRLTVL.

V is TRBV7-8 and J is TRBJ2-3; D gene uncertain. The CDR3 runs 11 residues. V was trimmed by 3 bases and J by 2 bases, leaving 0 bases between them. Germline loops: CDR1 SGHVS, CDR2 FQNEAQ. CDR3 in amino acids: CASSFTDTQYF. The CDR3 DNA follows: TGTGCCAGCAGCTTCACAGATACGCAGTATTTT.

This clone has just one count. The V call is TRBV5-4, the J call TRBJ1-4; D is perhaps TRBD1 (6 bases). The CDR3 has 15 amino acids. Between the trimmed V and J ends, which lost 4 bases and 5 bases, there was a span of 15 bases. Germline V CDR1 and CDR2: SGHNT, YYREEE (reference sequence). CDR3 region: CASSHRTEGNEKLFF. DNA of the CDR3: TGTGCCAGCAGCCACCGGACAGAAGGGAATGAAAAACTGTTTTTT.

This chain links TRBV5-4 with TRBJ2-7; D is unresolved. The germline CDR1 and CDR2 sequences are SGHNT and YYREEE (reference sequence). V was trimmed by 6 bases and J by 1 base, leaving 17 bases between them. The CDR3 loop spans 15 amino acids. The CDR3 DNA reads as TGTGCCAGCATTCGCTCCCTGGAACAGTCCTACGAGCAGTACGTC. Protein: CASIRSLEQSYEQYV.

V is TRBV9 and J is TRBJ2-2, with 12 bases aligning to TRBD1. This CDR3 comprises 17 residues. Germline loops: CDR1 SGDLS, CDR2 YYNGEE. J gave up 5 bases and V 4 bases, and 9 bases lay outside the gene matches. For the CDR3, the DNA is TGTGCCAGCAGCACCGGGACAGGGGGCTCAGGGACCGGGGAGCTGTTTTTT. The encoded protein is CASSTGTGGSGTGELFF.

The rearrangement links TRBV5-4 to TRBJ1-3; TRBD1 is a possible D gene (6 bases). V was trimmed by 4 bases and J by 4 bases, leaving 15 bases between them. In germline, CDR1 is SGHNT, CDR2 YYREEE (reference sequence). This CDR3 has 15 amino acids. The CDR3 spells CASSRVGGPGNTIYF. The CDR3, as DNA: TGTGCCAGCAGCCGGGTGGGGGGGCCAGGAAACACCATATATTTT.

The table lists this clone with a count of one. The CDR3 loop is CASSLVQQETQYF. CDR3 DNA: TGTGCCAGCAGCTTGGTCCAGCAAGAGACCCAGTACTTC. The rearrangement links TRBV5-4 to TRBJ2-5, with D uncertain. The CDR3 totals 13 residues. V was shortened by 0 bases and J by 2 bases, with 5 bases between the two germline ends. Germline CDR1 reads SGHNT; CDR2 reads YYREEE (reference sequence).

The genes are TRBV3-1 (or the pseudogene TRBV3-2) and TRBJ2-3, with D perhaps matching TRBD1 (6 bases). This CDR3 has 17 residues. V shed 0 bases and J shed 2 bases, with 15 bases lying between them. Germline assignment: CDR1 LGHDT and CDR2 YNNKEL (reference sequence). The DNA for the CDR3 is TGTGCCAGCAGCCAAGATTGGACACAGGGAGACACAGATACGCAGTATTTT. It codes for CASSQDWTQGDTDTQYF.

The chain links TRBV5-1 to TRBJ2-7; D remains unclear. V gave up 0 bases and J gave up 5 bases, with 6 bases separating them. In germline, CDR1 is SGHRS, CDR2 YFSETQ. This CDR3 comprises 12 residues. The CDR3 region has the DNA TGCGCCAGCAGCTTGGATGGGGACGAGCAGTACGTC. Amino acid sequence: CASSLDGDEQYV.

The chain joins TRBV11-2 to TRBJ2-1, with TRBD2 as a possible D gene (7 bases). This CDR3 is 16 amino acids long. The V gene lost 5 bases and the J gene lost 6 bases, with 20 bases spanning the gap. CDR1 and CDR2 from the germline V gene are SGHAT and FQNNGV. The CDR3 loop reads CASSDPMGGQVNEQFF. In nucleotides, the CDR3 is TGTGCCAGCAGCGACCCAATGGGGGGGCAGGTCAATGAGCAGTTCTTC.

The V and J genes are TRBV4-2 and TRBJ1-6; maybe TRBD1 (5 bases). With 1 base removed from V and 3 bases from J, the gap between germline ends came to 10 bases. CDR1 and CDR2 (germline): LGHNA, YNFKEQ. The length of the CDR3 is 16 residues. For the CDR3, the DNA is TGTGCCAGCAGCCAAGCCACCGACAGCTATAATTCACCCCTCCACTTT. This gives the protein CASSQATDSYNSPLHF.

The chain combines TRBV14 with TRBJ1-2, with a weak D call TRBD1 (5 bases). The V and J ends lost 2 bases and 4 bases respectively, with 11 bases between them. The CDR3 has 14 residues. Per germline, CDR1 SGHDN and CDR2 FVKESK. The CDR3 loop is CASSQTGRFYGYTF. The CDR3 region has the DNA TGTGCCAGCAGCCAAACGGGACGGTTCTATGGCTACACCTTC.

This chain links TRBV5-1 with TRBJ1-3, with D uncertain. V lost 0 bases and J 0 bases, leaving 10 bases between the germline ends. The CDR3 loop spans 16 amino acids. Germline CDR1 reads SGHRS; CDR2 reads YFSETQ. The CDR3: CASSLASGFSGNTIYF. CDR3 coding DNA: TGCGCCAGCAGCTTGGCCTCGGGTTTCTCTGGAAACACCATATATTTT.

The chain uses TRBV5-4 and TRBJ2-7; 9 nucleotides line up with TRBD1. This CDR3 contains 15 residues. In germline, CDR1 is SGHNT, CDR2 YYREEE (reference sequence). Unmatched junction bases numbered 6, after V lost 4 bases and J lost 1 base. In DNA, the CDR3 is TGTGCCAGCAGCCGGGACAGGGAACGGTCCTACGAGCAGTACTTC. Amino acid sequence: CASSRDRERSYEQYF.

The chain combines TRBV5-1 with TRBJ1-4, with unresolved D. Germline V lookup: CDR1 SGHRS, CDR2 YFSETQ. V lost 4 bases, J lost 8 bases, and 15 bases lay in between. CDR3 length equals 14 residues. The CDR3 DNA reads TGCGCCAGCAGCCTTGGCAGCCCGGGGGAAAAACTGTTTTTT. Its translation is CASSLGSPGEKLFF.

The CDR3 DNA follows: TGTGCCAGCAGAGGTGAGGCGGATGGCTACACCTTC. Residues: CASRGEADGYTF. V and J are TRBV2 and TRBJ1-2; D not resolved. The ends were cut back, 6 bases at V and 6 bases at J, with 11 bases in the middle. The CDR3 length is 12 residues. Germline V gene lookup returns CDR1 SNHLY and CDR2 FYNNEI.

This chain joins TRBV7-9 and TRBJ1-2; D remains unclear. Germline assignment: CDR1 SEHNR and CDR2 FQNEAQ (reference sequence). V was pared by 5 bases and J by 10 bases, with 14 bases between. This CDR3 region has 12 residues. CDR3 bases: TGTGCCAGCAGCACCCCCTCGTCCGTCTACACCTTC. Residues: CASSTPSSVYTF.

This rearrangement joins TRBV5-1 to TRBJ2-5; 12 nucleotides agree with TRBD1. The germline gives CDR1 SGHRS, CDR2 YFSETQ. V trimming: 3 bases; J trimming: 4 bases; junction bases outside the gene matches: 7. The CDR3 runs to 16 residues. The CDR3 DNA reads as TGCGCCAGCAGCTCCCTGGGGGACAGGGGGCTAGAGACCCAGTACTTC. This gives the protein CASSSLGDRGLETQYF.

This clone was detected ten times or more. The chain employs TRBV7-9 and TRBJ1-4; TRBD1 aligns across 8 bases. The CDR3 is 13 residues long. The V segment lost 5 bases and the J segment 7 bases; nucleotides outside the gene matches: 3. Germline V CDR1 and CDR2: SEHNR, FQNEAQ (reference sequence). The CDR3 reads CASSRGQGEKLFF. As DNA, the CDR3 is TGTGCCAGCAGCCGCGGACAGGGTGAAAAACTGTTTTTT.

The rearrangement joins TRBV19 to TRBJ2-7; D is possibly TRBD1 (6 bases). There are 16 residues in the CDR3. Trimming pared 5 bases from V and 2 bases from J, leaving 19 bases between. Germline V gene data show CDR1 as LNHDA and CDR2 as SQIVND (reference sequence). CDR3 sequence: CASSSYREGPPYEQYF. In DNA form, the CDR3 reads TGTGCCAGTAGTTCCTACAGGGAAGGACCCCCCTACGAGCAGTACTTC.

V is TRBV5-6 and J is TRBJ1-2; D is undetermined. Germline V gives CDR1 SGHDT, CDR2 YYEEEE. This CDR3 comprises 16 residues. V was cut by 0 bases and J by 2 bases, with 14 bases left in between. This chain's CDR3 is CASSLGRWNTNYGYTF. Written as DNA, the CDR3 is TGTGCCAGCAGCTTGGGGAGGTGGAATACAAACTATGGCTACACCTTC.

The J gene is TRBJ1-6, the V gene TRBV9, with 7 bases matching TRBD1. V lost 1 base, J lost 6 bases, and 4 bases stayed unmatched. Germline V gene sequence: CDR1 SGDLS, CDR2 YYNGEE. The CDR3 sequence is 15 residues long. CDR3 residues: CASSVTGTANSPLHF. DNA for the CDR3: TGTGCCAGCAGCGTAACCGGGACAGCTAATTCACCCCTCCACTTT.

J is TRBJ2-2 and V is TRBV6-1; D gene unclear. This CDR3 is built from 13 residues. Trimming cost V 3 bases and J 4 bases, with 6 bases left between them. Germline lookup yields CDR1 MNHNS and CDR2 SASEGT. DNA for the CDR3: TGTGCCAGCAGTGAGGCCAGCACCGGGGAGCTGTTTTTT. The encoded protein is CASSEASTGELFF.